This TCR beta chain stems from a study of vaccination and CD4 T cells after COVID-19 (dated by TCRdb to between 2021 and 2023). Background for the entire study: Six males and four females were included in the convalescent cohort, with two Hispanic individuals, seven Caucasians, two Asians and one multiracial person represented. Overlapping spike peptide pools from SARS-CoV-2 and from the common cold coronaviruses HCoV-NL63, HCoV-OC43 and HCoV-229E were used as culture stimuli. Post-COVID blood samples from convalescent patients were collected a median of roughly 100 days after diagnosis, with a range of roughly 35 to 170 days. Post-vaccine blood samples were taken a median of 72 days after the second vaccine dose, with a range of roughly 13 to 250 days. Participants received two doses of either the Pfizer-BioNTech BNT162b2 vaccine (n=8) or the Moderna mRNA-1273 vaccine (n=2). In roughly 10 COVID-19 convalescent patients and a handful of infection-naive healthy vaccine recipients, the spike-specific CD4+ TCR repertoire before mRNA vaccination was compared with the repertoire after mRNA vaccination. Control cultures received a CEFX viral epitope pool as the positive control, an HIV-1 Nef peptide pool as the negative control, or no peptide.

This specimen's treatment or condition label, interpreted: approximately nine-day PBMC culture with coronavirus spike peptide pools or control peptides (ViraFEST assay). To expand antigen-specific T cells with peptide pools and then pick out the expanded clonotypes through TCR sequencing, the study relied on the ViraFEST assay. Healthy vaccine recipients had no prior SARS-CoV-2 infection, confirmed by negative nucleocapsid antibody tests before and after vaccination. Each well held some 2 million PBMCs cultured with 10 ug/ml peptide pools in IMDM containing 5% human AB serum and around 10 IU/ml IL-2. Half of the culture medium was replaced with fresh IL-2-containing medium on days 3 and 7. After nine to eleven days of culture, CD4+ T cells were isolated by negative selection with the EasySep CD4+ T cell isolation kit. Ficoll-Paque Plus gradient centrifugation was used to isolate PBMCs from whole blood, and the isolated PBMCs were then either used fresh or cryopreserved at -140C. In general, triplicate wells were set up for every culture condition.

Library preparation employed PCR. DNA from cultured CD4+ T cells underwent TCR sequencing with the Oncomine TCR Beta short-read assay at the Johns Hopkins FTIC core. The QIAamp micro DNA kit was used to extract genomic DNA from the cultured CD4+ T cells. The Oncomine TCR Beta libraries from cultured CD4+ T cells were pooled using unique dual indexes and then sequenced on an Illumina iSeq 100. The paper's processing steps were these. Non-productive sequences were filtered out, and CDR3s that did not start with C, did not end with F or W, or were shorter than 7 amino acids were discarded. The MANAFEST web application was used to identify antigen-specific clonotypes by comparing peptide-stimulated wells against reference wells and other culture wells. Positive clones required FDR below 0.05, an odds ratio above 5, and productive frequency above 0.1% in at least two of three replicate wells. A clonotype was classed as cross-reactive if the clonotype showed significant expansion both in SARS-CoV-2 spike wells and in at least one common cold coronavirus spike condition. CDR3 homology was assessed with Levenshtein distances (stringdist) and unrooted phylogenetic trees (ape) in R version 3.6.1. The public reads were run again by TCRdb, first through fastp at Q25 and then through MiXCR, and only productive beta chains were kept. Entries are consolidated by CDR3 protein sequence, retaining the most common genes and DNA. For this entry, the V and J calls and clone size follow TCRdb and not the study's own pipeline. The sample profile shows some 15,000 distinct CDR3 sequences; about a fifth of them were found once. Together, the top ten hold 9% to 15% of the sample.

The CDR3 sequence holds 16 residues, the cysteine and phenylalanine included. Only the CDR3 region is kept as DNA, spanning 48 bases read in frame from base 1. Taken from the germline V gene, the CDR1 and CDR2 loops are SGHVT and SQSDAQ. Ends trimmed: V by 5 bases, J by 5 bases; bases unmatched to a gene: 13. A word on this clonotype: Its binding antigen is unknown. No clone much larger than this one lies a single base away; base qualities are absent.

Summary of the overall study and its limitations: The median count of SARS-CoV-2-reactive clonotypes went up from around 20 after infection to about 41 after vaccination, although the change was not significant. Nearly all vaccine-specific clones in convalescent patients (304 of 307) were mono-reactive for SARS-CoV-2 spike rather than cross-reactive with common cold coronaviruses. Among the post-vaccine SARS-CoV-2-reactive clones in convalescent patients, a median approximately 90% showed up only after vaccination, which suggests vaccine-specific priming. Only a relatively small number of convalescent patients were included in the study, and early timepoints following natural infection were not analyzed.

The receptor chain draws on TRBV7-4 and TRBJ2-5; 8 central nucleotides agree with TRBD2. This receptor was obtained from a human donor who received a COVID-19 vaccine. The sample in question was CD4+ T cells from blood, cultured in vitro, obtained before SARS-CoV-2 vaccination. The CDR3 in this case is CASSAKSGGGEETQYF. The nucleotides are TGTGCCAGCAGCGCAAAAAGCGGGGGAGGTGAGGAGACCCAGTACTTC.